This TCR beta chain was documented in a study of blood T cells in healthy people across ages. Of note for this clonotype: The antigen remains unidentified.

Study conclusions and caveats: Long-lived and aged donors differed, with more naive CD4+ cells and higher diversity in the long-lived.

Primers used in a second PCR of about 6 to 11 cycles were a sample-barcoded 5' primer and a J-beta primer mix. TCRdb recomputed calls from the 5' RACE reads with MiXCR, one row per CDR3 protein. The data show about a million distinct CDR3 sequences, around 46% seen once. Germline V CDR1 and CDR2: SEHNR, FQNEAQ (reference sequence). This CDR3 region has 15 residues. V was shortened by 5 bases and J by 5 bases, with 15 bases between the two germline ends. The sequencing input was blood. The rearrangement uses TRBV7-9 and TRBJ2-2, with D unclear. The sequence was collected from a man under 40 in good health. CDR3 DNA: TGTGCCAGCAGCCCCGGGTACACTATTACCGGGGAGCTGTTTTTT. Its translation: CASSPGYTITGELFF.